This T cell receptor beta chain is from a study of lymphopenia after photon versus proton radiotherapy (dated by TCRdb to between 2018 and 2021). With respect to the entire study: In patients with gastrointestinal tumors who developed high-grade lymphopenia, the study compared the immunological effects of photon radiation therapy with those of proton radiation therapy. The roughly 20 patients in the cohort had gastrointestinal tumors, were treated with either photon or proton therapy, and subsequently developed lymphopenia. The goal of the study was to describe how the two radiation modalities differ in their effects on the immune system. Findings and caveats that apply to the study as a whole: Among patients across the cohort who died, overall survival time showed an inverse correlation with a larger post-nadir drop in TCR diversity. Relative stability during treatment was observed in proton-treated patients, whereas loss of naive T cells and TCR diversity and gain of effector/memory populations were observed in photon-treated patients. The authors looked at the survival association only in patients who died, and they framed better survival with proton therapy as a possibility rather than a demonstrated result. After the lymphocyte count nadir, photon-treated repertoires showed oligoclonal expansion, especially of CD8+ Temra cells, which drove the drop in diversity.

A remark on this clone: Its antigen is currently not known. The input lacks base qualities; no much larger clone sits a single base away.

Receptor amplification or capture employed the immunoSEQ multiplex PCR assay. Alongside multiparametric flow cytometry, deep sequencing of rearranged TCR beta loci was used to profile the T cell repertoires. TCRdb provides this immuneACCESS table in a form limited to in-frame rearrangements. Some clones are lacking; in checked studies, under half of them reflect an unresolved V gene, and why the rest are absent is not known. The table for this sample lists 50,000 or so clones; about 92% of them were counted only once. Jointly, the top ten make up more than 15% of the sample. Sequencing was performed on peripheral blood, taken from a patient treated with photon-based radiotherapy. This clonotype was obtained from a woman between 40 and 55 years old with cholangiocarcinoma.

DNA sequence: TGTGCCTGGAGTCCAGGGACGATCGGAAACACCATATATTTT. Translated, it reads CAWSPGTIGNTIYF. The sequence links TRBV30 to TRBJ1-3; possibly the D gene is TRBD1, per 5 matching bases. According to the germline V gene (reference sequence), CDR1 reads GTSNPN and CDR2 reads SVGIG. The CDR3 runs 14 residues from the cysteine to the phenylalanine. The entry retains the CDR3 DNA only, 42 bases that are in frame from base 1. The junction carries 12 bases between V and J, which are trimmed by 2 bases and 4 bases respectively. With all but the CDR3 taken from the reference TRBV30 and TRBJ1-3 genes, the full variable domain is: SQTIHQWPATLVQPVGSPLSLECTVEGTSNPNLYWYRQAAGRGLQLLFYSVGIGQISSEVPQNLSASRPQDRQFILSSKKLLLSDSGFYLCAWSPGTIGNTIYFGEGSWLTVV.